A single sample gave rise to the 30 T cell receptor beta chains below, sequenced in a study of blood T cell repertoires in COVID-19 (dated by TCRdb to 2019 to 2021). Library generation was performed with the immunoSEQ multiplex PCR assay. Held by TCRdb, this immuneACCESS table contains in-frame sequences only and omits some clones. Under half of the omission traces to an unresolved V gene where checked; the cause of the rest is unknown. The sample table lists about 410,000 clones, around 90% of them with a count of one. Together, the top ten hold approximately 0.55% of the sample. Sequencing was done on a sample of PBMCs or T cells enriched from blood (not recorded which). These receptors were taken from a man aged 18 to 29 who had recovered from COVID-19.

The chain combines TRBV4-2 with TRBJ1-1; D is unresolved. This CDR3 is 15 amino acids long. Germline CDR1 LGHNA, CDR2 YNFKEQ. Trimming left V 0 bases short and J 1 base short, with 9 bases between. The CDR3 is CASSQESGQNTEAFF. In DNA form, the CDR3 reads TGTGCCAGCAGCCAAGAGTCAGGTCAGAACACTGAAGCTTTCTTT.

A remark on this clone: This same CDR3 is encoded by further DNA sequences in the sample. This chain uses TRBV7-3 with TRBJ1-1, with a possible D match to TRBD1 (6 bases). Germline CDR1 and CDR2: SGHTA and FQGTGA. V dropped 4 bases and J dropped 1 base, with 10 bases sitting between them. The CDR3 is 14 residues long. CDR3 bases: TGTGCCAGCAGCTCACAGGGAACGAACACTGAAGCTTTCTTT. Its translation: CASSSQGTNTEAFF.

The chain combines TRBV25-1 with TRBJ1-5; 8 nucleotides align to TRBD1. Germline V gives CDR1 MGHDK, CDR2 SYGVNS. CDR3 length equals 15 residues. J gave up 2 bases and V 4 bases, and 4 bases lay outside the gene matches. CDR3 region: CASSARGQGNQPQHF. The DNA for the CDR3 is TGTGCCAGCAGTGCCCGGGGACAGGGCAATCAGCCCCAGCATTTT.

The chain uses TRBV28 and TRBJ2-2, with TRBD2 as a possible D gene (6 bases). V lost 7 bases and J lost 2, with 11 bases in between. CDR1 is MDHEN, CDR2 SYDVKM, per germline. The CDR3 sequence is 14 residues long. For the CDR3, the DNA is TGTGCCAGCATTGGGGCGGGAAACACCGGGGAGCTGTTTTTT. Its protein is CASIGAGNTGELFF.

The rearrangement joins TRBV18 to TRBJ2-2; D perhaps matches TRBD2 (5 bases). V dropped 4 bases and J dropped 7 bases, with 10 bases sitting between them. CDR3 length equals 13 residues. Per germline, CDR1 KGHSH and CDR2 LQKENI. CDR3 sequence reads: CASSHLAGGELFF. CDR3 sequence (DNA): TGTGCCAGCTCACATCTAGCCGGCGGGGAGCTGTTTTTT.

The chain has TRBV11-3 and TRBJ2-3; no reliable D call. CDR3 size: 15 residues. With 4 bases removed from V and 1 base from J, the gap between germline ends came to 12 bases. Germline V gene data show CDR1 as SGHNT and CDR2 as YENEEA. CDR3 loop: CASSSPTGGTDTQYF. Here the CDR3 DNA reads TGTGCCAGCAGCTCCCCGACTGGAGGCACAGATACGCAGTATTTT.

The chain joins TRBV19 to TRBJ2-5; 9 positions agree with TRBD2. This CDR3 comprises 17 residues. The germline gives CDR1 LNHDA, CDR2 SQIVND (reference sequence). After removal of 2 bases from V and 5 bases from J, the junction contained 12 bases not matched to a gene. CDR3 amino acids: CASSIRSSGRIRETQYF. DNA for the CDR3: TGTGCCAGTAGTATACGGAGTAGCGGGAGAATTCGCGAGACCCAGTACTTC.

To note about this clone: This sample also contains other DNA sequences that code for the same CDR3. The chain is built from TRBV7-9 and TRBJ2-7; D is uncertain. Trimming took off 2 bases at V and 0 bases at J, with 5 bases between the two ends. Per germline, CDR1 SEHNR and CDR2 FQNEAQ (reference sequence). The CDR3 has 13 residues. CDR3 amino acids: CASSLPSSYEQYF. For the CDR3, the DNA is TGTGCCAGCAGCTTACCATCCTCCTACGAGCAGTACTTC. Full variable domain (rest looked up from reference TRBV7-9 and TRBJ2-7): DTGVSQNPRHKITKRGQNVTFRCDPISEHNRLYWYRQTLGQGPEFLTYFQNEAQLEKSRLLSDRFSAERPKGSFSTLEIQRTEQGDSAMYLCASSLPSSYEQYFGPGTRLTVT.

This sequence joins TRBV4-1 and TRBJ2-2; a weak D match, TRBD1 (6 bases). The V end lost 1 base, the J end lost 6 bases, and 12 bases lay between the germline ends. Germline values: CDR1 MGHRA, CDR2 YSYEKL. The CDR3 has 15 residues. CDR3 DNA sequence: TGCGCCAGCAGCCAAGTAACTGGGACATCCGGGGAGCTGTTTTTT. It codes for CASSQVTGTSGELFF.

The CDR3 bases are TGTGCCAGCAGCCAAGAGGGACAGGGTTATTCACCCCTCCACTTT. It yields the protein CASSQEGQGYSPLHF. V and J are TRBV11-2 and TRBJ1-6; TRBD1 aligns across 9 bases. Trimming removed 5 bases from V and 8 bases from J; junction bases left unmatched: 7. This CDR3 spans 15 amino acids. The germline V gene encodes CDR1 SGHAT and CDR2 FQNNGV.

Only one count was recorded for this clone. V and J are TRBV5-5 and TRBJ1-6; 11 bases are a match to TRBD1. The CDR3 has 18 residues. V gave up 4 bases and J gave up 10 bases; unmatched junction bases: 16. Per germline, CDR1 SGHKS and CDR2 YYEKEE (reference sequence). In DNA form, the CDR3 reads TGTGCCAGCAGCGAGCGGACAGGGGGCTTGAGGGTTGGGTCACCCCTCCACTTT. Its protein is CASSERTGGLRVGSPLHF.

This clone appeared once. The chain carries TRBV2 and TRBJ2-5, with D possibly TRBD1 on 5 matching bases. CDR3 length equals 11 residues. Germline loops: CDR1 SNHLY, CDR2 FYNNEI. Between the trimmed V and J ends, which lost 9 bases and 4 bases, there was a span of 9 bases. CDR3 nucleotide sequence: TGTGCCAGTAGGGGTCTAGAGACCCAGTACTTC. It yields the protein CASRGLETQYF.

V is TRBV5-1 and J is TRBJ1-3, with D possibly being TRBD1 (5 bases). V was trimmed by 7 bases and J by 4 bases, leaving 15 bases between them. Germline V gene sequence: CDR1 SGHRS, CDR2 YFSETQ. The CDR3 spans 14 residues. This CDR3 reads CASRLDTTGNTIYF. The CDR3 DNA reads TGCGCCAGCCGTCTGGACACGACGGGAAACACCATATATTTT. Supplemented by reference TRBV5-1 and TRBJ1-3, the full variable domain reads KAGVTQTPRYLIKTRGQQVTLSCSPISGHRSVSWYQQTPGQGLQFLFEYFSETQRNKGNFPGRFSGRQFSNSRSEMNVSTLELGDSALYLCASRLDTTGNTIYFGEGSWLTVV.

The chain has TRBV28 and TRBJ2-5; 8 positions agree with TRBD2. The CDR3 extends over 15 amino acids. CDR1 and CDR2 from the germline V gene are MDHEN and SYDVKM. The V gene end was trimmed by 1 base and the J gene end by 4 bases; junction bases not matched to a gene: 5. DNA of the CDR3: TGTGCCAGCAGTTTATTAGCGCGGGAGGTAGAGACCCAGTACTTC. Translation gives CASSLLAREVETQYF.

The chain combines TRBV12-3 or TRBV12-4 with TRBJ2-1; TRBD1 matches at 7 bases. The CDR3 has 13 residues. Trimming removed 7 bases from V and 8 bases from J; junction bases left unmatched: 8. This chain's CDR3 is CASNTGDRDEQFF. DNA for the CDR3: TGTGCCAGCAACACAGGGGATCGGGATGAGCAGTTCTTC.

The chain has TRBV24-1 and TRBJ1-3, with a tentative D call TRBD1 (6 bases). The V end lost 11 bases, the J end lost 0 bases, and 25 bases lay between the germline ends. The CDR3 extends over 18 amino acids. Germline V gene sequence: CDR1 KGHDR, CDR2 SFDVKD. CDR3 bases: TGTGCCAACCCCGCCGGGACACTCCAGATTAGCTCTGGAAACACCATATATTTT. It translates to CANPAGTLQISSGNTIYF.

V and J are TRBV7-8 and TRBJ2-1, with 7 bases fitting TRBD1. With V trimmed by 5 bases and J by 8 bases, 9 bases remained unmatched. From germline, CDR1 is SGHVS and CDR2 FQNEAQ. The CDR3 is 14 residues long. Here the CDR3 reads CASSRGGSVHEQFF. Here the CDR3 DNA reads TGTGCCAGCAGCCGAGGGGGCTCGGTGCATGAGCAGTTCTTC.

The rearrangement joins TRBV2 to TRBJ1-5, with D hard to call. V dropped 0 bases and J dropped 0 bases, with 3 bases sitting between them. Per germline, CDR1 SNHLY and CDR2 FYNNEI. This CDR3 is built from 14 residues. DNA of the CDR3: TGTGCCAGCAGTGAAGCCGTTAGCAATCAGCCCCAGCATTTT. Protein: CASSEAVSNQPQHF.

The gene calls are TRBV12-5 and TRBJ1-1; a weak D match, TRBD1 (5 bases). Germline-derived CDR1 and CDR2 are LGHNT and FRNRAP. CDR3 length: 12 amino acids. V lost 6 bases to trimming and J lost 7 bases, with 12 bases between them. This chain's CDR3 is CASGSRQNEAFF. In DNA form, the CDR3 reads TGTGCTAGTGGCTCCCGACAGAATGAAGCTTTCTTT. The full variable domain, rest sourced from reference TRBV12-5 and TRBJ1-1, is DARVTQTPRHKVTEMGQEVTMRCQPILGHNTVFWYRQTMMQGLELLAYFRNRAPLDDSGMPKDRFSAEMPDATLATLKIQPSEPRDSAVYFCASGSRQNEAFFGQGTRLTVV.

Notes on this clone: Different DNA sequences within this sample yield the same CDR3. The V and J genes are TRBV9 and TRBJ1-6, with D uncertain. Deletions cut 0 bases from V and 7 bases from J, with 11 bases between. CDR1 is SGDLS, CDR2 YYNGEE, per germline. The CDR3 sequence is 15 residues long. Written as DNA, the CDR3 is TGTGCCAGCAGCGTAGCGACGGAGGGCAATTCACCCCTCCACTTT. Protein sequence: CASSVATEGNSPLHF.

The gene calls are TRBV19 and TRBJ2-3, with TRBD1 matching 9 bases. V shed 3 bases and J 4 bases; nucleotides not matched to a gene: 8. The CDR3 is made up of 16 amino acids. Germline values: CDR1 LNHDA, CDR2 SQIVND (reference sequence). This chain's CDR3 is CASSIGQGIGSDTQYF. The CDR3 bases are TGTGCCAGTAGTATCGGACAGGGGATAGGATCAGATACGCAGTATTTT.

CDR3 region: CASSQLLTSGRASNRYNEQFF. In nucleotides, the CDR3 is TGTGCCAGCAGCCAACTCCTGACTAGCGGGAGGGCATCCAACCGCTACAATGAGCAGTTCTTC. J is TRBJ2-1 and V is TRBV3-1 (or the pseudogene TRBV3-2), with 14 bases matching TRBD2. The CDR3 extends over 21 amino acids. Per the germline V gene, CDR1 is LGHDT and CDR2 is YNNKEL (reference sequence). Unmatched junction bases numbered 15, after V lost 2 bases and J lost 3 bases.

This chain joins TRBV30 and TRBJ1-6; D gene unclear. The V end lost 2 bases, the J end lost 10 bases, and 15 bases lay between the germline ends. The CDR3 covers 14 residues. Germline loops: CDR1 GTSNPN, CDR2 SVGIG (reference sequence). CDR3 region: CAWSPNPRLSPLHF. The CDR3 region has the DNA TGTGCCTGGAGTCCCAACCCTCGACTCTCACCCCTCCACTTT.

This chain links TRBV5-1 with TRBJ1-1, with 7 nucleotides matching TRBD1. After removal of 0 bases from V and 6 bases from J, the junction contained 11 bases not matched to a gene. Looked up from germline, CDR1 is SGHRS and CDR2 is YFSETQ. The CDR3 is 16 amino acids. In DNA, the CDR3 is TGCGCCAGCAGCTTGGCGACAGGGCAAATTGGCGCTGAAGCTTTCTTT. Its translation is CASSLATGQIGAEAFF. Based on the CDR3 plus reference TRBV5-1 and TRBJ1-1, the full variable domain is KAGVTQTPRYLIKTRGQQVTLSCSPISGHRSVSWYQQTPGQGLQFLFEYFSETQRNKGNFPGRFSGRQFSNSRSEMNVSTLELGDSALYLCASSLATGQIGAEAFFGQGTRLTVV.

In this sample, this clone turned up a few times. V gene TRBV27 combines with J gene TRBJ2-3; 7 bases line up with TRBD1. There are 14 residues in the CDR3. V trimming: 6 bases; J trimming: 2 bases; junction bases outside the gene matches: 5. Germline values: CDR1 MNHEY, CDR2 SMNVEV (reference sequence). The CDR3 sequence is CASRRDSLTDTQYF. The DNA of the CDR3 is TGTGCCAGCAGACGGGACAGCCTCACAGATACGCAGTATTTT.

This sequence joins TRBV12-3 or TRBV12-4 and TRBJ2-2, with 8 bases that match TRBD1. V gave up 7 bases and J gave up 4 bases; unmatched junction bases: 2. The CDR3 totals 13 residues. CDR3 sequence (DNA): TGTGCCAGCAATACAGGGGGCACCGGGGAGCTGTTTTTT. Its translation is CASNTGGTGELFF.

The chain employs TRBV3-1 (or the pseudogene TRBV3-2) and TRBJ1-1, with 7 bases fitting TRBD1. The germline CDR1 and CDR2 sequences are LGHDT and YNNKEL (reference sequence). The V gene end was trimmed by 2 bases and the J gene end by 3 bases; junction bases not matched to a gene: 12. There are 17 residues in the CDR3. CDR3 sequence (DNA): TGTGCCAGCAGCCAAAGGCAGTGGGGAACAGGGGACACTGAAGCTTTCTTT. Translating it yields CASSQRQWGTGDTEAFF.

DNA for the CDR3: TGTGCCAGCCGGCCAGGGGGGACCTCCTACGAGCAGTACTTC. The encoded protein is CASRPGGTSYEQYF. The V call is TRBV28, the J call TRBJ2-7; D might be TRBD1 (7 bases). Germline loops: CDR1 MDHEN, CDR2 SYDVKM. This CDR3 contains 14 residues. Deletions cut 8 bases from V and 0 bases from J, with 14 bases between. Full variable domain (outside the CDR3, taken from reference TRBV28 and TRBJ2-7): DVKVTQSSRYLVKRTGEKVFLECVQDMDHENMFWYRQDPGLGLRLIYFSYDVKMKEKGDIPEGYSVSREKKERFSLILESASTNQTSMYLCASRPGGTSYEQYFGPGTRLTVT.

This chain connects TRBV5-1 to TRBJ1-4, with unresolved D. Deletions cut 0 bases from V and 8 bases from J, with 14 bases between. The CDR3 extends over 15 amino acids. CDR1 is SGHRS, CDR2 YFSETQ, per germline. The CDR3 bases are TGCGCCAGCAGCTTGGTACGGGGAGAAGGAGAAAAACTGTTTTTT. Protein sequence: CASSLVRGEGEKLFF.

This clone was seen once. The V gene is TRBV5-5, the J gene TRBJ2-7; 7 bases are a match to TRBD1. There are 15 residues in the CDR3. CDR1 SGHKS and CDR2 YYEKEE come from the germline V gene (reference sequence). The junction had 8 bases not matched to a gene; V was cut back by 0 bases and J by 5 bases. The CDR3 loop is CASSLAKGAFDEQYF. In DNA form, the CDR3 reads TGTGCCAGCAGCTTGGCGAAGGGGGCTTTCGACGAGCAGTACTTC.